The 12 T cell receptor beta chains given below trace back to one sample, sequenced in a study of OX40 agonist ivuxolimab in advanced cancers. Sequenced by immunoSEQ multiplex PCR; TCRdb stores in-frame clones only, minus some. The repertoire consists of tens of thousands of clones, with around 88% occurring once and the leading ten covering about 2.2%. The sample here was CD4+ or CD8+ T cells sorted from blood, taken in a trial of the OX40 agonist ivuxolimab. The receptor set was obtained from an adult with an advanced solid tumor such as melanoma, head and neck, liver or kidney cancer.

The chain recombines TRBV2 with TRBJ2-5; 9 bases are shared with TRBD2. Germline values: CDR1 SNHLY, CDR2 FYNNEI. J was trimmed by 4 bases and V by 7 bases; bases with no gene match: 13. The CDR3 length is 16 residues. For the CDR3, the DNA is TGTGCCAGCAAAGGGAAAAGCGGGGGGCCCGGAGAGACCCAGTACTTC. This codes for CASKGKSGGPGETQYF. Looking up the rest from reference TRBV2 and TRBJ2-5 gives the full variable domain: EPEVTQTPSHQVTQMGQEVILRCVPISNHLYFYWYRQILGQKVEFLVSFYNNEISEKSEIFDDQFSVERPDGSNFTLKIRSTKLEDSAMYFCASKGKSGGPGETQYFGPGTRLLVL.

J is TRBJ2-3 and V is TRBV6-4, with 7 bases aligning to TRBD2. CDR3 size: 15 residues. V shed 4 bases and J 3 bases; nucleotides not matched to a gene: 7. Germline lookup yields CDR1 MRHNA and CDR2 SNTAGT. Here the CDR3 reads CASSVTSALTDTQYF. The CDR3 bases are TGTGCCAGCAGTGTAACTAGCGCTTTAACAGATACGCAGTATTTT.

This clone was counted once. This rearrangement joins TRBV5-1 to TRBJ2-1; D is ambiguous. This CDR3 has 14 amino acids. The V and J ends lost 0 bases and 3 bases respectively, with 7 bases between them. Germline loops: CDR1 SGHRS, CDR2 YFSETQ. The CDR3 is CASSLEGLYNEQFF. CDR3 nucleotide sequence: TGCGCCAGCAGCTTGGAGGGCCTCTACAATGAGCAGTTCTTC.

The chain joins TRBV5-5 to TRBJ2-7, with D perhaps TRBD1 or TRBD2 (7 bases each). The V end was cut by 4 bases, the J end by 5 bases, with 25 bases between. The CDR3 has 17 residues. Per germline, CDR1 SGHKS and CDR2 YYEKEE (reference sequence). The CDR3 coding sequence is TGTGCCAGCAGCCCGCCTACCGGGACAGCGGGGCTGAACGAGCAGTACTTC. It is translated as CASSPPTGTAGLNEQYF.

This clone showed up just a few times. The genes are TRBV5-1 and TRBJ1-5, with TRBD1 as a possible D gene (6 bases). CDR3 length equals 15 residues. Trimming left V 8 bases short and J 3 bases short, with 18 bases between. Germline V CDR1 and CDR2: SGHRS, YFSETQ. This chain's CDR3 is CAREGGRRHNQPQHF. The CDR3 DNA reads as TGCGCCAGGGAGGGGGGGCGACGGCACAATCAGCCCCAGCATTTT.

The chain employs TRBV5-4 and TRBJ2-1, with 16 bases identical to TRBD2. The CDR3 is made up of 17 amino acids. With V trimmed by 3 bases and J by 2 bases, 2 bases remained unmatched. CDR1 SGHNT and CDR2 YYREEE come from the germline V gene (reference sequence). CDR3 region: CASSSGTSGRAYNEQFF. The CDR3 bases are TGTGCCAGCAGCTCGGGGACTAGCGGGAGGGCCTACAATGAGCAGTTCTTC.

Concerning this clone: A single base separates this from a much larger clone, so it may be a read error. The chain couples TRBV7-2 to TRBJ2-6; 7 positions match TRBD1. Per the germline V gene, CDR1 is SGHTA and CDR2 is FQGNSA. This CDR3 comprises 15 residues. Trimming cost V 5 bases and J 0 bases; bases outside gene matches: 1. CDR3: CASSPGGSGANVLTF. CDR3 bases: TGTGCCAGCAGCCCAGGGGGCTCTGGGGCCAACGTCCTGACTTTC.

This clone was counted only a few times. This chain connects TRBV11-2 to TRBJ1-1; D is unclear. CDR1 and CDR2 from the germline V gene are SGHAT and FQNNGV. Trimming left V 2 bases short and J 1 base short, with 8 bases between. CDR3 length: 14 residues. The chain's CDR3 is CASSLSSPNTEAFF. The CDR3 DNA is TGTGCCAGCAGCTTATCCTCACCGAACACTGAAGCTTTCTTT.

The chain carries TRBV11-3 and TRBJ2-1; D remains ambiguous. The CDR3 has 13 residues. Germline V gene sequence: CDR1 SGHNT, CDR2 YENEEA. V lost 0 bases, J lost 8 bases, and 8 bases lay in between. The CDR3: CASSLDEGDEQFF. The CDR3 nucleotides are TGTGCCAGCAGCTTAGATGAAGGCGATGAGCAGTTCTTC.

The CDR3 reads CAISDPGQELFF. CDR3 coding DNA: TGTGCCATCAGTGACCCGGGACAGGAGCTGTTTTTT. The V call is TRBV10-3, the J call TRBJ2-2; the D gene is possibly TRBD1 (6 bases). V was trimmed by 3 bases and J by 10 bases, leaving 9 bases between them. Germline lookup yields CDR1 ENHRY and CDR2 SYGVKD. This CDR3 contains 12 residues.

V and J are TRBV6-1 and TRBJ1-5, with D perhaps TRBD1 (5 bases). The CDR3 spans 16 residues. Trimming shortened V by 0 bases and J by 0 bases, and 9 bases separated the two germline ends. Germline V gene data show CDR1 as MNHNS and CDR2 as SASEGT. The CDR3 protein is CASSEAGVHSNQPQHF. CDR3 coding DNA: TGTGCCAGCAGTGAAGCAGGGGTTCATAGCAATCAGCCCCAGCATTTT.

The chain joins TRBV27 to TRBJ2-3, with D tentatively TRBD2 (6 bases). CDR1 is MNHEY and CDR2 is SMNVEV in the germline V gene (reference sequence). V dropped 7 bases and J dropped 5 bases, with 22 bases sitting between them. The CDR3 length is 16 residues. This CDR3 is CASIRRGATPGDTQYF. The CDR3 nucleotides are TGTGCCAGCATTAGGCGGGGAGCCACCCCCGGAGATACGCAGTATTTT.